These T cell receptor beta chains were read from a single sample in a study of blood T cell repertoires in COVID-19. The table came from immunoSEQ multiplex PCR; TCRdb's copy has only in-frame clones and leaves some out. This sample has roughly 140,000 clones, with around 80% found just once. The sequenced material came from peripheral blood. Receptors were obtained from a woman between 45 and 65 years old with acute or convalescent COVID-19. CDR3s leave out the opening cysteine and the closing phenylalanine or tryptophan. Fields, in order: V gene, CDR3 protein.

>TRBV6-2/TRBV6-3
ASSYGGAGYEQY
>TRBV29-1
SASPRQQNTEAF
>TRBV29-1
SEWRNGVYGYT
>TRBV28
ASAPISGQGVLFNEKLF
>TRBV2
ASSDQRGGRNEQF
>TRBV2
ASNAWGDFNEKLF
>TRBV6-2/TRBV6-3
ASSRTPTGGLSTEAF
>TRBV28
ASSPSSPAYEQY
>TRBV4-2
ASSQALGGYGYT
>TRBV7-2
ATQGTRGTEAF
>TRBV4-2
ASSLIDGGASLNEQF
>TRBV9
ASSVTGQGWDEKLF
>TRBV14
ASSQGTRVAVHTDTQY
>TRBV27
ASSLDGGSYNEQF
>TRBV4-3
ASSPDTNSGANVLT
>TRBV27
ASSLSLDSGGPDTQY
>TRBV7-2
ASSLNYGTEAF
>TRBV7-8
ASSLRGWNSNQPQH
>TRBV6-2/TRBV6-3
ASSSRTNRYEQY
>TRBV18
ASSPRQSSYEQY
>TRBV4-3
ASSQVIGEEAF
>TRBV10-3
AITERGLGDTQY
>TRBV7-9
ASSITSGDYTGELF
>TRBV2
ASSGLGVSGNTIY
>TRBV5-4
ASSLPHSGGVDEQF
>TRBV11-2
ASSSTGRSRPQH
>TRBV3-1/TRBV3-2
ASSYTIPRWGYT
>TRBV18
ASSQRRQNEAF
>TRBV6-5
ASSWGLAELREQF
>TRBV6-5
ASSLGGNEQY
>TRBV24-1
ATSDLRAGQGPYGYT
>TRBV6-4
ASSEQGGQPQH
>TRBV6-5
ASSYRVGDKHEAF
>TRBV5-1
ASSGSGHQYT
>TRBV18
ASSPGQGGNSPLH
>TRBV12-3/TRBV12-4
ASSSPLGEKLF
>TRBV5-6
ASSITGRSGTPGAF
>TRBV5-4
ASSTGQGGAEAF
>TRBV6-5
ASSYTGMVRGETQY
>TRBV6-5
ASSFLAGGTDTQY
>TRBV6-2/TRBV6-3
ASSSARARGNTIY
>TRBV7-2
ASSLVPPAGGVSGELF
>TRBV6-5
ASSYQASRELF
>TRBV14
ASSQVRVASTDTQY
>TRBV5-4
ASSLGQGSDHNEQF
>TRBV5-1
ASSLVASDYEQY
>TRBV19
ASSGTSGGAMPDTQY
>TRBV6-4
ASSDYRTGASDSGNTIY
>TRBV19
ASMAGVIDEQF
>TRBV2
ASSGLDRTSGGEY
>TRBV2
ASSENLDRHEQY
>TRBV18
ASSLQAGSTDTQY
>TRBV2
ASSEGGWNTIY
>TRBV7-9
ASSLGAGADSNQPQH
>TRBV7-3
ASSFLDTDTQY
>TRBV7-2
ASSLQRGALNEQF
>TRBV27
ASSLARGLTEAF
>TRBV18
ASSPEGAFGNSPLH
>TRBV5-6
ASSLGSGGNQPQH
>TRBV30
AWSVGLGVGYGYT